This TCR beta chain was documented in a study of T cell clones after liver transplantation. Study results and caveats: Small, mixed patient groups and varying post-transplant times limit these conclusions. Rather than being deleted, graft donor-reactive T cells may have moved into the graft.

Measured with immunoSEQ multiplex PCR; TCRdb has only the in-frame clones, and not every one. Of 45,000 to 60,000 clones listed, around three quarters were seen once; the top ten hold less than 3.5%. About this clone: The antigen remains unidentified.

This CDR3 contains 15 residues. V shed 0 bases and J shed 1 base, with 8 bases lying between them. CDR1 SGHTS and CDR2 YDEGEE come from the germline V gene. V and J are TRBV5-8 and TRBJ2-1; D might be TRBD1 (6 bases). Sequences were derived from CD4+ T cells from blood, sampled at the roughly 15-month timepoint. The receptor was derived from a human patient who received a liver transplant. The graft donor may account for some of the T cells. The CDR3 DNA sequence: TGTGCCAGCAGCTTGGTAGGGGGATCCTACAATGAGCAGTTCTTC. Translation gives CASSLVGGSYNEQFF.